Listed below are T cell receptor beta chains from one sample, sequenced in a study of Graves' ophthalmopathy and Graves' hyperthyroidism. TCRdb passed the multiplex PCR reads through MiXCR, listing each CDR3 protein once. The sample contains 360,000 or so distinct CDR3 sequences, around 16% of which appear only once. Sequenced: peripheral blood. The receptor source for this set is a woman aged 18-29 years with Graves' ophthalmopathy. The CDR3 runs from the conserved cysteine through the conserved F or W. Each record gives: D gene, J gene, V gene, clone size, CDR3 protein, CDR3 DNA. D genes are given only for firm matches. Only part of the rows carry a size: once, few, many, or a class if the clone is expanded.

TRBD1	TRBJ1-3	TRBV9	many	CASSVTGTGSGNTIYF	TGTGCCAGCAGCGTGACCGGGACAGGCTCTGGAAACACCATATATTTT
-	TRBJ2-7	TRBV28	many	CASTRDVRYEQYF	TGTGCCAGCACAAGAGACGTACGCTACGAGCAGTACTTC
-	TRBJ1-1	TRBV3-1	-	CASSLGQKLNTEAFF	TGTGCCAGCAGCCTCGGACAGAAGCTGAACACTGAAGCTTTCTTT
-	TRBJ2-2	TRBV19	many	CASRTNTGELFF	TGTGCCAGCAGGACGAACACCGGGGAGCTGTTTTTT
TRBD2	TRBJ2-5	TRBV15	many	CATSLLAEQETQYF	TGTGCCACCAGCCTACTAGCGGAACAAGAGACCCAGTACTTC
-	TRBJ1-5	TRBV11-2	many	CASSSLWSVRDQPQHF	TGTGCCAGCAGCTCTCTTTGGTCCGTTAGAGATCAGCCCCAGCATTTT
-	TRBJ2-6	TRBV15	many	CATSRDSEAHLTF	TGTGCCACCAGCAGAGATAGCGAAGCCCATTTGACTTTC
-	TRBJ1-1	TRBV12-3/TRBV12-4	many	CASSYQDGAFF	TGTGCCAGCAGTTACCAGGACGGAGCTTTCTTT
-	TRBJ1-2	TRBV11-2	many	CASSLEGRQGYTF	TGTGCCAGCAGCTTAGAGGGGCGGCAGGGCTACACCTTC
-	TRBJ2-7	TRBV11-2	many	CASSLGGPPYEQYF	TGTGCCAGCAGCTTAGGCGGGCCCCCCTACGAGCAGTACTTC
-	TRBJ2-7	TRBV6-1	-	CASRVIKGSIQGYEQYF	TGTGCCAGCAGGGTTATTAAGGGGAGTATCCAGGGCTACGAGCAGTACTTC
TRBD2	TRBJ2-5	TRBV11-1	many	CASSSWGGLADQETQYF	TGTGCCAGCAGCTCATGGGGGGGACTAGCGGACCAAGAGACCCAGTACTTC
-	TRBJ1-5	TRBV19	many	CASSVQTSSNQPQHF	TGTGCCAGTAGTGTTCAGACTTCTAGCAATCAGCCCCAGCATTTT
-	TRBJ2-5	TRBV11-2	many	CASSLRGGAQETQYF	TGTGCCAGCAGCTTAAGGGGGGGGGCACAAGAGACCCAGTACTTC
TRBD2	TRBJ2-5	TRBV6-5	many	CASQRGGPYTKETQYF	TGTGCCAGCCAGCGGGGGGGTCCATACACCAAAGAGACCCAGTACTTC
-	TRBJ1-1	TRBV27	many	CASSSAGEGRSTEAFF	TGTGCCAGCAGTTCCGCGGGGGAGGGTAGGAGCACTGAAGCTTTCTTT
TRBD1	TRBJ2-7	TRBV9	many	CASSVRGLDEQYF	TGTGCCAGCAGCGTAAGGGGGCTGGACGAGCAGTACTTC
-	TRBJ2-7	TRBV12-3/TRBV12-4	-	CASSSAVFPYEQYF	TGTGCCAGCAGTAGCGCAGTGTTTCCCTACGAGCAGTACTTC
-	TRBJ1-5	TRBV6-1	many	CATVGGAGSFQHF	TGTGCCACCGTAGGGGGGGCGGGGTCATTCCAGCATTTT
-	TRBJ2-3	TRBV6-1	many	CASSQFKQGYTDTQYF	TGTGCCAGCAGCCAGTTCAAACAGGGTTACACAGATACGCAGTATTTT
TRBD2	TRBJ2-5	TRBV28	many	CASSQRRGQETQYF	TGTGCCAGCAGTCAACGGCGGGGGCAAGAGACCCAGTACTTC
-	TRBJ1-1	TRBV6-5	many	CASSYLGAAFF	TGTGCCAGCAGTTACTTGGGGGCAGCTTTCTTT
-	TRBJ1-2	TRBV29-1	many	CSVDYGPYTF	TGCAGCGTTGATTACGGCCCCTACACCTTC
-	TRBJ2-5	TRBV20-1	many	CSARDIARGYETQYF	TGCAGTGCTAGAGATATAGCCCGTGGATATGAGACCCAGTACTTC
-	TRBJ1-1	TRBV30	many	CAWSWTPNTEAFF	TGTGCCTGGAGTTGGACACCGAACACTGAAGCTTTCTTT
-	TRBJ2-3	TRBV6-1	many	CASSEVHGQPTDTQYF	TGTGCCAGCAGTGAAGTGCACGGACAGCCCACAGATACGCAGTATTTT
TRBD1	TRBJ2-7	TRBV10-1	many	CASSESTGVGQYF	TGCGCCAGCAGTGAGTCGACAGGGGTTGGGCAGTACTTC
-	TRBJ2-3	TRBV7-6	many	CASSLDRQDTQYF	TGTGCCAGCAGCTTAGATCGCCAGGATACGCAGTATTTT
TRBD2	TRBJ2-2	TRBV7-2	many	CASRLAGASTGELFF	TGTGCCAGCCGGTTAGCGGGAGCATCCACCGGGGAGCTGTTTTTT
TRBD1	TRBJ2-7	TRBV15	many	CATSRDGTGPDEQYF	TGTGCCACCAGCAGAGACGGGACAGGCCCGGACGAGCAGTACTTC
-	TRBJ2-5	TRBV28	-	CASSLPGTLQETQYF	TGTGCCAGCAGTTTGCCCGGGACCCTCCAAGAGACCCAGTACTTC
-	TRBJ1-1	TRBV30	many	CAWSQDGMNTEAFF	TGTGCCTGGAGTCAAGACGGTATGAACACTGAAGCTTTCTTT
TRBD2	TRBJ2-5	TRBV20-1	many	CSASYTTSGTRETQYF	TGCAGTGCTAGCTATACGACTAGCGGGACTCGAGAGACCCAGTACTTC
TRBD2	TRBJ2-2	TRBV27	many	CASSLAGGHTGELFF	TGTGCCAGCAGTTTAGCGGGAGGTCACACCGGGGAGCTGTTTTTT
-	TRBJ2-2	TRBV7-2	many	CASSFGPAGGELFF	TGTGCCAGCAGCTTTGGCCCCGCCGGCGGGGAGCTGTTTTTT
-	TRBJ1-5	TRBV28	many	CASITWEGIQPQHF	TGTGCCAGTATTACTTGGGAGGGCATTCAGCCCCAGCATTTT
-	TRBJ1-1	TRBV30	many	CAWRGGRAEAFF	TGTGCCTGGAGAGGCGGGCGCGCTGAAGCTTTCTTT
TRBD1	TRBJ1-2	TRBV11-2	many	CASSRRRDRGQDGYTF	TGTGCCAGCAGCCGACGACGGGACAGGGGACAAGATGGCTACACCTTC
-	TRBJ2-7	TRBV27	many	CASGLALYEQYF	TGTGCCAGCGGCCTAGCTCTCTACGAGCAGTACTTC
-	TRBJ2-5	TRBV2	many	CASSDGKGWKNF	TGTGCCAGCAGTGATGGAAAGGGGTGGAAGAACTTC
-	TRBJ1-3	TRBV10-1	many	CASSESKRVSGNTIYF	TGCGCCAGCAGTGAGTCGAAACGAGTCTCTGGAAACACCATATATTTT
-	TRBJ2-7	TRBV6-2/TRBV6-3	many	CASTEVRPGPYEQYF	TGTGCCAGCACCGAGGTGCGACCGGGGCCCTACGAGCAGTACTTC
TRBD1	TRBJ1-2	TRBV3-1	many	CASSQDSRGYGYTF	TGTGCCAGCAGCCAAGATAGCAGGGGGTATGGCTACACCTTC
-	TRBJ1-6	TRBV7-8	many	CASSSWGNSPLHF	TGTGCCAGCAGCTCCTGGGGTAATTCACCCCTCCACTTT
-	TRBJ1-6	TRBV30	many	CAWSVRAGPDSPLHF	TGTGCCTGGAGTGTACGAGCAGGGCCCGATTCACCCCTCCACTTT
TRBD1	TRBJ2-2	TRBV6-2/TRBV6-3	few	CASSDRDRGIGELFF	TGTGCCAGCAGTGACCGGGACAGGGGGATCGGGGAGCTGTTTTTT
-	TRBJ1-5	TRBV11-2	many	CASSLVAFGSNQPQHF	TGTGCCAGCAGCTTAGTTGCGTTTGGCAGCAATCAGCCCCAGCATTTT
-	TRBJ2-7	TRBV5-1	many	CASSSTGTPTYEQYF	TGCGCCAGCAGCTCAACCGGGACACCAACCTACGAGCAGTACTTC
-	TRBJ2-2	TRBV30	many	CACLGQPTGELFF	TGTGCCTGCCTCGGACAGCCCACCGGGGAGCTGTTTTTT
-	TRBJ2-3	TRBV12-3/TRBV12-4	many	CASSSTGGSDTQYF	TGTGCCAGCAGTTCGACGGGGGGCTCAGATACGCAGTATTTT
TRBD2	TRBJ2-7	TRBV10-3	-	CAISDPGGKYEQYF	TGTGCCATCAGTGACCCGGGAGGGAAATACGAGCAGTACTTC